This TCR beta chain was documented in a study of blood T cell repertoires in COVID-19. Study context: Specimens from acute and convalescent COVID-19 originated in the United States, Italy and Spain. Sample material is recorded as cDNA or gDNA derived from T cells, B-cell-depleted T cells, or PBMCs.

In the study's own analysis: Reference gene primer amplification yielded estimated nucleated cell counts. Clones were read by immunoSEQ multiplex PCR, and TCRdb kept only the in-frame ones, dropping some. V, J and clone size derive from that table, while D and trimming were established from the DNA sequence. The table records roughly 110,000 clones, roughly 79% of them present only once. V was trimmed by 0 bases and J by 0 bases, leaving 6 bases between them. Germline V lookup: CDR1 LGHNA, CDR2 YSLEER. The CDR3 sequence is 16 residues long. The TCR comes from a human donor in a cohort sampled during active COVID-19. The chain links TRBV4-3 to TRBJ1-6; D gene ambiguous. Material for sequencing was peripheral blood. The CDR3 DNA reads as TGCGCCAGCAGCCAAGAAAGGAGCTCCTATAATTCACCCCTCCACTTT. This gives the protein CASSQERSSYNSPLHF.